The 31 T cell receptor beta chains below all came from one sample that was sequenced in a study. From the RT-PCR reads, TCRdb called clonotypes with MiXCR, one entry per CDR3 protein. The sample consists of about 680,000 distinct CDR3 sequences, approximately 14% of them appearing once. Material for sequencing was memory CD4+ T cells from blood. These receptors were taken from a female donor in good health, serving as a healthy control.

The chain has TRBV5-1 and TRBJ2-2; 7 nucleotides align to TRBD1. The CDR3 loop spans 14 amino acids. The V gene's germline CDR1 is SGHRS and CDR2 YFSETQ. V lost 4 bases and J lost 7; bases outside the gene matches: 7. In nucleotides, the CDR3 is TGCGCCAGCAGCCCCACAGGGGTCGGCGGGGAGCTGTTTTTT. Amino acids: CASSPTGVGGELFF.

This clonotype was detected only a few times. The chain has TRBV5-1 and TRBJ1-1; 9 bases are a match to TRBD1. Per germline, CDR1 SGHRS and CDR2 YFSETQ. Trimming removed 3 bases from V and 5 bases from J; junction bases left unmatched: 11. The CDR3 contains 16 residues. The CDR3 nucleotides read TGCGCCAGCAGCTCGCCGGGACAGGGAACATGGACTGAAGCTTTCTTT. Translated: CASSSPGQGTWTEAFF.

This clonotype was seen only a few times. The chain has TRBV20-1 and TRBJ2-1; D not certain. Germline V gene sequence: CDR1 DFQATT, CDR2 SNEGSKA (reference sequence). The CDR3 is 13 residues long. The V end was cut by 5 bases, the J end by 7 bases, with 15 bases between. CDR3 sequence (DNA): TGCAGTGCTGAGGACCCCCTAGTTAATGAGCAGTTCTTC. Protein sequence: CSAEDPLVNEQFF.

With respect to this clonotype: Germline is not matched at one junction end, which may reflect a read error. The rearrangement joins TRBV7-2 to TRBJ1-5; perhaps TRBD1 as D (6 bases). The CDR3 totals 14 residues. CDR1 is SGHTA and CDR2 is FQGNSA in the germline V gene. CDR3 sequence reads: CASSFAGARQPQHF. The CDR3 DNA follows: TGCGCCAGCAGCTTCGCGGGGGCGCGGCAGCCCCAGCATTTT.

In its sample, this clonotype was seen many times. This sequence joins TRBV12-3 or TRBV12-4 and TRBJ1-1, with 10 bases aligning to TRBD1. This CDR3 region has 14 residues. V lost 7 bases, J lost 8 bases, and 10 bases stayed unmatched. DNA of the CDR3: TGTGCCAGCACCCTGACAGGGGGCTCTTTCGAAGCTTTCTTT. Encoded protein: CASTLTGGSFEAFF.

The CDR3 bases are TGTGCCAGCAGTTCGCGGGGGGGCTCCTACGAGCAGTACTTC. Protein: CASSSRGGSYEQYF. V and J are TRBV6-5 and TRBJ2-7; 9 bases line up with TRBD2. V was clipped by 4 bases and J by 0 bases; unmatched bases: 1. From germline, CDR1 is MNHEY and CDR2 SVGAGI. The CDR3 has 14 residues.

Ten or more counts support this clonotype. The chain employs TRBV7-6 and TRBJ2-1; no clear D gene. Germline CDR1 and CDR2: SGHVS and FNYEAQ. This CDR3 is 14 amino acids long. V lost 5 bases and J 6 bases, leaving 14 bases between the germline ends. This chain's CDR3 is CASSHSTAVNEQFF. The CDR3 region has the DNA TGTGCCAGCAGCCACTCCACGGCGGTCAATGAGCAGTTCTTC.

This chain connects TRBV5-1 to TRBJ2-6; maybe TRBD2 (5 bases). In germline, CDR1 is SGHRS, CDR2 YFSETQ. V was trimmed by 6 bases and J by 1 base, leaving 11 bases between them. The CDR3 totals 15 residues. CDR3 residues: CASTPEGSGANVLTF. The CDR3 region has the DNA TGCGCCAGCACCCCTGAGGGTTCTGGGGCCAACGTCCTGACTTTC. Complete variable domain (other parts from reference TRBV5-1 and TRBJ2-6): KAGVTQTPRYLIKTRGQQVTLSCSPISGHRSVSWYQQTPGQGLQFLFEYFSETQRNKGNFPGRFSGRQFSNSRSEMNVSTLELGDSALYLCASTPEGSGANVLTFGAGSRLTVL.

At least ten counts were recorded for this clonotype. The chain recombines TRBV12-3 or TRBV12-4 with TRBJ1-1; D is possibly TRBD1 (6 bases). There are 13 residues in the CDR3. Trimming shortened V by 8 bases and J by 5 bases, and 15 bases separated the two germline ends. The CDR3 here is CASDRTEITEAFF. CDR3 DNA: TGTGCCAGCGACAGGACGGAAATAACTGAAGCTTTCTTT.

This clonotype has more than one count but fewer than ten. V is TRBV3-1 and J is TRBJ2-1, with 7 positions matching TRBD1. Losses at the gene ends were 3 bases for V and 6 bases for J; bases not matched to a gene: 5. Germline-derived CDR1 and CDR2 are LGHDT and YNNKEL (reference sequence). This CDR3 contains 14 residues. CDR3 amino acids: CASSQYGTANEQFF. CDR3 bases: TGTGCCAGCAGCCAGTACGGGACAGCCAATGAGCAGTTCTTC.

V usage is TRBV9 and J usage is TRBJ2-5; 12 bases fit TRBD2. The CDR3 length is 17 residues. J gave up 5 bases and V 0 bases, and 8 bases lay outside the gene matches. The germline V gene encodes CDR1 SGDLS and CDR2 YYNGEE. The CDR3 nucleotides read TGTGCCAGCAGCGTAGGGGCTAGCGGGGGGGCTCCGGAGACCCAGTACTTC. This codes for CASSVGASGGAPETQYF.

This clonotype was counted between two and nine times. The DNA is left out, because the CDR3 cannot be placed on it with certainty; the CDR3 is given as TCRdb lists it. The chain links TRBV11-2 to TRBJ1-2; TRBD1 is the table's D call and was not checked against the DNA. Germline V CDR1 and CDR2: SGHAT, FQNNGV. Both ends counted, the CDR3 spans 13 residues. The CDR3 region is CASSLWASGTGTF.

Note on this clonotype: It may be a read error: a sequence one base away is much more abundant. This chain links TRBV28 with TRBJ1-6; D might be TRBD1 (6 bases). This CDR3 has 12 residues. CDR1 MDHEN and CDR2 SYDVKM come from the germline V gene. Trimming left V 6 bases short and J 9 bases short, with 9 bases between. CDR3: CASRPRGSPLHF. CDR3 coding DNA: TGTGCCAGCAGGCCCAGGGGTTCACCCCTCCACTTT.

The rearrangement joins TRBV12-3 or TRBV12-4 to TRBJ1-3, with a tentative D call TRBD1 (5 bases). Trimming left V 5 bases short and J 8 bases short, with 13 bases between. CDR3 length: 13 amino acids. The CDR3 sequence is CASSRDLGDTIYF. The CDR3 DNA follows: TGTGCCAGCAGTAGGGACCTCGGAGACACCATATATTTT.

The chain has TRBV18 and TRBJ1-2; D gene uncertain. V gave up 2 bases and J gave up 2 bases, with 9 bases separating them. Germline assignment: CDR1 KGHSH and CDR2 LQKENI. This CDR3 comprises 14 residues. In nucleotides, the CDR3 is TGTGCCAGCTCACCAACAGTGCTAAACTATGGCTACACCTTC. It encodes CASSPTVLNYGYTF.

This clonotype was counted a few times. This chain joins TRBV15 and TRBJ2-7; tentatively, D is TRBD2 (6 bases). The CDR3 has 15 amino acids. Germline loops: CDR1 LNHNV, CDR2 YYDKDF (reference sequence). Trimming took off 1 base at V and 4 bases at J, with 14 bases between the two ends. The chain's CDR3 is CATSRGSGLGYEQYF. CDR3 in DNA: TGTGCCACCAGCAGAGGGAGCGGGCTCGGGTACGAGCAGTACTTC.

This clonotype was counted ten times or more. This chain joins TRBV12-3 or TRBV12-4 and TRBJ1-2; D possibly corresponds to TRBD1 (6 bases). V gave up 3 bases and J gave up 4 bases, with 18 bases separating them. This CDR3 region has 16 residues. Written as DNA, the CDR3 is TGTGCCAGCAGTTTCTTTGGTCGACAGGAGTCCTATGGCTACACCTTC. It yields the protein CASSFFGRQESYGYTF.

The table lists this clonotype with many counts. The genes are TRBV4-3 and TRBJ2-1, with 7 bases aligning to TRBD1. With 3 bases clipped from V and 6 bases from J, the junction kept 14 bases outside the gene matches. Germline V gene data show CDR1 as LGHNA and CDR2 as YSLEER. The CDR3 extends over 17 amino acids. The CDR3 DNA follows: TGCGCCAGCAGCCATTCCCCAGGGGGATCGGCCGGCAATGAGCAGTTCTTC. Encoded protein: CASSHSPGGSAGNEQFF.

This clonotype was found a few times. The chain has TRBV6-5 and TRBJ2-2; D may be TRBD2 (6 bases). Trimming cost V 2 bases and J 5 bases, with 12 bases left between them. The CDR3 extends over 15 amino acids. Germline V gives CDR1 MNHEY, CDR2 SVGAGI. The CDR3 nucleotides read TGTGCCAGCAGTTACCCAAAGGCGGGGACCGGGGAGCTGTTTTTT. Translated: CASSYPKAGTGELFF.

This clonotype was observed at least ten times. The chain combines TRBV10-2 with TRBJ2-4; perhaps TRBD1 as D (6 bases). CDR3 length: 14 residues. Trimming shortened V by 7 bases and J by 1 base, and 11 bases separated the two germline ends. Germline assignment: CDR1 WSHSY and CDR2 SAAADI. Here the CDR3 DNA reads TGCGCCAGCACAGGGGCGCGGGCCAAAAACATTCAGTACTTC. It encodes CASTGARAKNIQYF.

In its sample, this clonotype was seen a few times. The V call is TRBV6-1, the J call TRBJ2-1, with D perhaps matching TRBD1 (5 bases). The germline CDR1 and CDR2 sequences are MNHNS and SASEGT. The CDR3 is 14 residues long. V gave up 2 bases and J gave up 6 bases, with 11 bases separating them. The DNA of the CDR3 is TGTGCCAGCAGTGAACTGGGGCAGGCCAATGAGCAGTTCTTC. It encodes CASSELGQANEQFF.

The rearrangement joins TRBV14 to TRBJ2-2, with 7 bases identical to TRBD1. Germline CDR1 is SGHDN and CDR2 is FVKESK. The CDR3 is 16 amino acids. The ends lost 4 bases at V and 0 bases at J; junction bases unmatched: 5. The CDR3 region is CASSRWTGPNTGELFF. The CDR3 DNA reads TGTGCCAGCAGCCGCTGGACAGGCCCGAACACCGGGGAGCTGTTTTTT.

The sample holds many counts of this clonotype. The CDR3 DNA reads TGTGCCAGCAGCTCTAGCGGTAGACAAGAGACCCAGTACTTC. As protein: CASSSSGRQETQYF. The J gene is TRBJ2-5, the V gene TRBV9, with 7 bases that match TRBD2. Germline assignment: CDR1 SGDLS and CDR2 YYNGEE. The CDR3 has 14 amino acids. Trimming cost V 4 bases and J 2 bases; bases outside gene matches: 5.

The genes are TRBV9 and TRBJ2-1; 13 bases map to TRBD2. The CDR3 runs 17 residues. With 4 bases clipped from V and 2 bases from J, the junction kept 6 bases outside the gene matches. CDR1 is SGDLS and CDR2 is YYNGEE in the germline V gene. CDR3 nucleotide sequence: TGTGCCAGCAGCATTGGACTAGCGGGAGCAACCTACAATGAGCAGTTCTTC. Translation gives CASSIGLAGATYNEQFF.

V gene TRBV5-1 combines with J gene TRBJ1-1; D is perhaps TRBD1 (5 bases). The CDR3 contains 16 residues. Germline V lookup: CDR1 SGHRS, CDR2 YFSETQ. Trimming removed 0 bases at V and 0 bases at J, with 12 bases between. The CDR3 nucleotides are TGCGCCAGCAGCTTGGCCTGGGACGCTTTGAACACTGAAGCTTTCTTT. It translates to CASSLAWDALNTEAFF.

This clonotype appeared many times. This chain uses TRBV5-1 with TRBJ1-1; D might be TRBD1 (5 bases). The CDR3 spans 12 residues. The germline CDR1 and CDR2 sequences are SGHRS and YFSETQ. V lost 3 bases, J lost 5 bases, and 8 bases lay in between. CDR3 coding DNA: TGCGCCAGCAGCTGGCAGGGAACTGAAGCTTTCTTT. Translation: CASSWQGTEAFF. Full variable domain (rest looked up from reference TRBV5-1 and TRBJ1-1): KAGVTQTPRYLIKTRGQQVTLSCSPISGHRSVSWYQQTPGQGLQFLFEYFSETQRNKGNFPGRFSGRQFSNSRSEMNVSTLELGDSALYLCASSWQGTEAFFGQGTRLTVV.

This clonotype has more than one count but fewer than ten. The V gene is TRBV18, the J gene TRBJ1-2, with a weak D call TRBD1 (6 bases). Trimming shortened V by 1 base and J by 4 bases, and 13 bases separated the two germline ends. This CDR3 is 15 amino acids long. The germline V gene encodes CDR1 KGHSH and CDR2 LQKENI. CDR3 protein: CASSPQQGFGYGYTF. As DNA, the CDR3 is TGTGCCAGCTCACCACAACAGGGATTCGGCTATGGCTACACCTTC.

CDR3 region: CASRSTGEHNEQFF. In DNA, the CDR3 is TGTGCCAGCAGGTCAACAGGGGAGCACAATGAGCAGTTCTTC. V usage is TRBV12-3 or TRBV12-4 and J usage is TRBJ2-1, with 7 bases that match TRBD1. V trimming: 6 bases; J trimming: 5 bases; junction bases outside the gene matches: 7. This CDR3 contains 14 residues.

This clonotype was seen ten or more times. The genes are TRBV20-1 and TRBJ2-7; 8 nucleotides line up with TRBD1. Germline CDR1 and CDR2: DFQATT and SNEGSKA (reference sequence). Losses at the gene ends were 3 bases for V and 6 bases for J; bases not matched to a gene: 13. The CDR3 covers 15 residues. CDR3 protein: CSASEGQGKIGEQYF. The CDR3 region has the DNA TGCAGTGCTAGCGAAGGACAGGGTAAGATCGGCGAGCAGTACTTC.

The chain carries TRBV11-1 and TRBJ2-1; D possibly corresponds to TRBD1 (6 bases). The CDR3 is 14 amino acids. The V gene lost 4 bases and the J gene lost 7 bases, with 14 bases spanning the gap. Germline CDR1 is SGHAT and CDR2 is FQDESV (reference sequence). The CDR3 loop reads CASSSTGLMNEQFF. CDR3 DNA sequence: TGTGCCAGCAGCTCTACAGGGCTTATGAATGAGCAGTTCTTC.

The J gene is TRBJ2-7, the V gene TRBV6-1; the D gene is possibly TRBD1 (5 bases). The CDR3 is 16 amino acids. The germline V gene has CDR1 MNHNS and CDR2 SASEGT. V lost 0 bases to trimming and J lost 0 bases, with 12 bases between them. The DNA of the CDR3 is TGTGCCAGCAGTGAAGCCCTGACAGTCCCCTCCTACGAGCAGTACTTC. The encoded protein is CASSEALTVPSYEQYF.